The entry that follows covers one T cell receptor beta chain sequence. Its target is not known. Russia was home to the donors, healthy Caucasian individuals aged roughly 6 to 100. This entry comes from a study of blood T cells in healthy people across ages. Overall study results and limits: Those diversity estimates obtained from one million T cells were thought to be underestimates. Across the age range, TCR beta diversity per million T cells fell in a roughly linear way.

Then a second PCR, running about 6 to 12 cycles, was carried out with a sample-barcoded 5' primer and a J-beta primer mix. Each TCR beta cDNA got a 12-nucleotide random molecular identifier. TCRdb re-called the 5' RACE reads with MiXCR, one entry per CDR3 protein. This repertoire shows approximately 800,000 distinct CDR3 sequences, roughly 50% found once; its top ten account for under 30%. The CDR3 loop spans 16 amino acids. The V and J ends lost 4 bases and 1 base, in that order; junction bases with no gene match: 8. Germline-derived CDR1 and CDR2 are MDHEN and SYDVKM. V is TRBV28 and J is TRBJ2-5, with 8 nucleotides matching TRBD1. The source material was blood. The TCR sequence derives from a man between 40 and 49 years old in good health. CDR3 in DNA: TGTGCCAGCAGTTCTAGGTCGGACAGGGTCCAAGAGACCCAGTACTTC. Translated: CASSSRSDRVQETQYF.